This T cell receptor beta chain was recovered during a study of T-cell reconstitution after alpha-beta-depleted transplantation in children. CDR3 length: 15 residues. Trimming removed 7 bases from V and 8 bases from J; junction bases left unmatched: 8. The V gene's germline CDR1 is SQVTM and CDR2 ANQGSEA. Unique molecular identifiers were incorporated into the prepared TCRbeta library. Using its own MiXCR run on the PCR reads, TCRdb lists one record per CDR3 protein. The sample holds 490,000 or so distinct CDR3 sequences, over 9.5% seen once. Concerning this clonotype itself: Its specificity is unknown.

General study points: Hyperexpanded clones declined; after one year, newly produced T cells mostly supplied diversity.

The genes are TRBV29-1 and TRBJ2-1; 16 bases agree with TRBD2. The receptor was isolated from a child aged 2 to 10 with inherited bone marrow failure, due to receive a stem cell transplant. The sample in question was PBMCs, obtained before TCRalphabeta/CD19-depleted stem cell transplant. The CDR3 protein is CSAGGTSGRADEQFF. CDR3 DNA sequence: TGCAGCGCGGGGGGGACTAGCGGGAGGGCTGATGAGCAGTTCTTC.